The sequence of this T cell receptor beta chain was determined in a study of blood T cell repertoires in COVID-19. Study-level background: Material from acute and convalescent COVID-19 was sourced from the United States, Italy and Spain. The analysed material was cDNA or gDNA that came from T cells, B-cell-depleted T cells, or PBMCs.

Only in-frame clones appear in the TCRdb table, and some are missing; sequencing was by immunoSEQ multiplex PCR. The data contain about 150,000 clones, around four fifths of them singletons. The CDR3 is 15 residues long. V lost 8 bases and J lost 4; bases outside the gene matches: 6. Germline values: CDR1 SNHLY, CDR2 FYNNEI. Sequenced input: peripheral blood. This sequence joins TRBV2 and TRBJ2-2; TRBD2 matches 11 bases. This sequence was found in a woman of 80 years or more with COVID-19, enrolled during active disease. The CDR3 protein is CASARLAGPTGELFF. CDR3 nucleotides: TGTGCCAGCGCCCGACTAGCGGGGCCCACCGGGGAGCTGTTTTTT.